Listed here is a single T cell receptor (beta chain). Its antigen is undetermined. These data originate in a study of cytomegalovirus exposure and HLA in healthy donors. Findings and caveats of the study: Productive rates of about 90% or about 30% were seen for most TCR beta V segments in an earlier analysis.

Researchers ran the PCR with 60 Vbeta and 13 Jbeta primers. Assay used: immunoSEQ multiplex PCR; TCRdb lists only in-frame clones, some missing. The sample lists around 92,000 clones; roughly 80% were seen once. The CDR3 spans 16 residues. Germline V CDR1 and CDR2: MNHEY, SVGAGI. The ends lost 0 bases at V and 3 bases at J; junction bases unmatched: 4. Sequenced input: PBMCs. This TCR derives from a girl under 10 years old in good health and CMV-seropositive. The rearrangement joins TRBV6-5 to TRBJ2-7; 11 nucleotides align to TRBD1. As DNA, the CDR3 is TGTGCCAGCAGTTACTCGAGGGACAGGGGGGGCTACGAGCAGTACTTC. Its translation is CASSYSRDRGGYEQYF.